The sequence of this TCR beta chain was determined in a study of T cells in Graves' hyperthyroidism and ophthalmopathy. Study in general: The blood sample was taken at first diagnosis, before treatment began.

Germline-derived CDR1 and CDR2 are KGHSH and LQKENI. V shed 5 bases and J 5 bases; nucleotides not matched to a gene: 5. CDR3 length equals 13 residues. The PBMCs had their origin in approximately 10 ml of fresh peripheral blood. Template material for amplifying TCR beta CDR3 regions consisted of RNA transcripts. First-round RT-PCR with HTBI primers amplified the TCR CDR3 region. TCRdb called the multiplex PCR reads again in MiXCR, with one record for every CDR3 protein. The sample has under 300,000 distinct CDR3 sequences, 25% seen once. The clonotype was recovered from a man between 35 and 55 years old with Graves' hyperthyroidism that later progressed to Graves' ophthalmopathy. V usage is TRBV18 and J usage is TRBJ2-7; 8 nucleotides align to TRBD1. Sequenced material: blood. The CDR3 sequence is CASSGQGGHEQYF. The CDR3 DNA is TGTGCCAGCTCAGGACAGGGAGGCCACGAGCAGTACTTC.